The next 18 T cell receptor beta chains were all read from a single sample in a study of T cell responses to AZD1222 COVID-19 vaccine. Assay: immunoSEQ multiplex PCR; the TCRdb copy retains only in-frame clones and omits some. Of about 140,000 clones listed, about 89% are singletons. This specimen consisted of peripheral blood, obtained 28 days after the second dose of the MenACWY control vaccine. Source of these receptors: an adult who received the MenACWY meningococcal vaccine as a control.

J is TRBJ2-7 and V is TRBV27; D may be TRBD1 (6 bases). Germline values: CDR1 MNHEY, CDR2 SMNVEV (reference sequence). The CDR3 totals 11 residues. V lost 8 bases and J 5 bases, leaving 10 bases between the germline ends. CDR3 loop: CASQRGNEQYF. DNA for the CDR3: TGTGCCAGCCAGAGGGGGAACGAGCAGTACTTC.

The genes are TRBV11-2 and TRBJ1-4; the D is unclear. CDR1 SGHAT and CDR2 FQNNGV come from the germline V gene. V shed 0 bases and J shed 3 bases, with 2 bases lying between them. This CDR3 spans 13 amino acids. CDR3 in DNA: TGTGCCAGCAGCTTAGAGGCTAATGAAAAACTGTTTTTT. It codes for CASSLEANEKLFF.

The V call is TRBV5-1, the J call TRBJ2-5; 9 nucleotides agree with TRBD1. Germline trimming cut 4 bases from V and 5 bases from J; bases unmatched to any gene: 3. The CDR3 length is 13 residues. The germline gives CDR1 SGHRS, CDR2 YFSETQ. CDR3 DNA sequence: TGCGCCAGCAGCGGGGACAGGGTTGAGACCCAGTACTTC. It is translated as CASSGDRVETQYF.

The chain recombines TRBV27 with TRBJ2-3; no firm D call. The length of the CDR3 is 16 residues. Trimming stripped 2 bases from V and 0 bases from J, with 12 bases between. CDR1 is MNHEY, CDR2 SMNVEV, per germline (reference sequence). DNA for the CDR3: TGTGCCAGCAGTTTAGGTTTAGGTTATAGCACAGATACGCAGTATTTT. It is translated as CASSLGLGYSTDTQYF.

This chain connects TRBV18 to TRBJ2-3; D tentatively fits TRBD1 or TRBD2 (5 bases each). Trimming cost V 2 bases and J 6 bases, with 15 bases left between them. The CDR3 contains 15 residues. Germline-derived CDR1 and CDR2 are KGHSH and LQKENI. In DNA form, the CDR3 reads TGTGCCAGCTCACCATCGGGGACGTCCCTCGATACGCAGTATTTT. Protein: CASSPSGTSLDTQYF. The variable domain in full, completed from reference TRBV18 and TRBJ2-3, reads NAGVMQNPRHLVRRRGQEARLRCSPMKGHSHVYWYRQLPEEGLKFMVYLQKENIIDESGMPKERFSAEFPKEGPSILRIQQVVRGDSAAYFCASSPSGTSLDTQYFGPGTRLTVL.

V is TRBV19 and J is TRBJ2-1, with a tentative D call TRBD2 (5 bases). V gave up 5 bases and J gave up 4 bases, with 15 bases separating them. Looked up from germline, CDR1 is LNHDA and CDR2 is SQIVND (reference sequence). The CDR3 is made up of 15 amino acids. DNA for the CDR3: TGTGCCAGTAGTGCGCAAGGGAGCACTTACAATGAGCAGTTCTTC. This sequence encodes CASSAQGSTYNEQFF.

This CDR3 reads CASSLPYGTGGGTTEAFF. CDR3 DNA: TGTGCCAGCAGTTTACCATACGGGACAGGGGGAGGAACTACTGAAGCTTTCTTT. The gene calls are TRBV28 and TRBJ1-1; 11 bases are shared with TRBD1. Germline V gene data show CDR1 as MDHEN and CDR2 as SYDVKM. The CDR3 runs 18 residues. The ends lost 2 bases at V and 5 bases at J; junction bases unmatched: 13.

V gene TRBV12-3 or TRBV12-4 combines with J gene TRBJ1-1; D might be TRBD1 (5 bases). The V and J ends lost 10 bases and 4 bases respectively, with 16 bases between them. The CDR3 extends over 13 amino acids. This chain's CDR3 is CATSPRGPTEAFF. Written as DNA, the CDR3 is TGTGCCACCTCCCCTCGGGGACCCACTGAAGCTTTCTTT.

The J gene is TRBJ1-4, the V gene TRBV7-6; unclear D gene. Trimming removed 3 bases at V and 8 bases at J, with 13 bases between. The CDR3 covers 14 residues. Germline lookup yields CDR1 SGHVS and CDR2 FNYEAQ. The CDR3 loop reads CASSLYERGEKLFF. In DNA form, the CDR3 reads TGTGCCAGCAGCTTGTACGAGAGAGGGGAAAAACTGTTTTTT.

As for this clone: Germline is not matched at one junction end, which may reflect a read error. The V and J genes are TRBV27 and TRBJ2-1, with 8 bases lining up with TRBD2. Germline loops: CDR1 MNHEY, CDR2 SMNVEV (reference sequence). This CDR3 is built from 13 residues. CDR3 amino acids: CASTLAGRNEQFF. DNA for the CDR3: TGTGCCAGCACTTTAGCGGGACGCAATGAGCAGTTCTTC.

This clone has just one count. This chain's CDR3 is CASSPPGQGLGNTEAFF. The CDR3 DNA sequence: TGTGCCAGCTCGCCTCCGGGACAGGGATTGGGGAACACTGAAGCTTTCTTT. The V call is TRBV18, the J call TRBJ1-1; 9 bases are a match to TRBD1. The CDR3 length is 17 residues. Trimming at V came to 6 bases and at J to 1 base, leaving 12 bases not matched to a gene. CDR1 is KGHSH and CDR2 is LQKENI in the germline V gene.

The chain employs TRBV7-9 and TRBJ2-7; weak D call: TRBD2 (5 bases). Germline V lookup: CDR1 SEHNR, CDR2 FQNEAQ (reference sequence). V lost 1 base and J 2 bases, leaving 9 bases between the germline ends. The CDR3 extends over 14 amino acids. CDR3 sequence: CASSLEHGAYEQYF. The CDR3 DNA reads as TGTGCCAGCAGCTTAGAACACGGGGCCTACGAGCAGTACTTC.

The chain uses TRBV19 and TRBJ2-1; 11 bases map to TRBD2. J lost 8 bases, V lost 0 bases, and 6 bases had no gene match. This CDR3 has 16 residues. The germline V gene has CDR1 LNHDA and CDR2 SQIVND (reference sequence). Here the CDR3 DNA reads TGTGCCAGTAGTATAGATAGCGGGAGGGCCGTCCATGAGCAGTTCTTC. Amino acids: CASSIDSGRAVHEQFF.

The chain couples TRBV2 to TRBJ1-6; no clear D gene. V lost 2 bases and J lost 15, with 11 bases in between. The CDR3 is made up of 12 amino acids. The germline gives CDR1 SNHLY, CDR2 FYNNEI. The CDR3 loop reads CASSETPWDLHF. CDR3 nucleotides: TGTGCCAGCAGTGAAACCCCTTGGGACCTCCACTTT.

V usage is TRBV6-2 or TRBV6-3 and J usage is TRBJ2-7; tentative D call: TRBD2 (5 bases). Looked up from germline, CDR1 is MNHEY and CDR2 is SVGEGT. The V and J ends lost 2 bases and 0 bases respectively, with 17 bases between them. This CDR3 region has 17 residues. CDR3 sequence: CASSYPLGRGDSYEQYF. CDR3 DNA: TGTGCCAGCAGTTACCCCCTCGGACGGGGAGACTCCTACGAGCAGTACTTC.

A single count supports this clone. The chain carries TRBV7-8 and TRBJ2-3; TRBD1 is a possible D gene (8 bases). Trimming stripped 5 bases from V and 4 bases from J, with 16 bases between. Germline CDR1 reads SGHVS; CDR2 reads FQNEAQ. CDR3 length: 15 amino acids. The CDR3 nucleotides read TGTGCCAGCAGCCCGACAGGGGCGGGGGCAGATACGCAGTATTTT. It yields the protein CASSPTGAGADTQYF.

The J gene is TRBJ2-2, the V gene TRBV7-3; 8 bases agree with TRBD2. Germline trimming cut 0 bases from V and 5 bases from J; bases unmatched to any gene: 5. Germline CDR1 and CDR2: SGHTA and FQGTGA. This CDR3 is built from 16 residues. The CDR3 sequence is CASSLTGSSGTGELFF. The CDR3 nucleotides are TGTGCCAGCAGCTTAACCGGGTCTAGCGGGACCGGGGAGCTGTTTTTT.

The chain combines TRBV19 with TRBJ2-2; possibly TRBD1 for D (6 bases). The CDR3 totals 13 residues. Between the trimmed V and J ends, which lost 5 bases and 6 bases, there was a span of 10 bases. The V gene's germline CDR1 is LNHDA and CDR2 SQIVND (reference sequence). The CDR3 DNA reads TGTGCCAGTAGTCCCACAGGGTCCGGGGAGCTGTTTTTT. Its protein product is CASSPTGSGELFF.